Sequencing of this TCR beta chain was carried out in a study of CD8 T cells in ankylosing spondylitis. It was by quantitative 5'-RACE with molecular barcodes that TCR beta libraries were made. TCRdb re-called the 5' RACE reads through MiXCR, storing one row per CDR3 protein. The data hold around 340,000 distinct CDR3 sequences, with roughly 14% observed a single time. This clonotype was detected a few times. Antigen: not known. General study results and limits: Some of these motif variants have turned up before, in reports on reactive arthritis synovial fluid and blood. For ankylosing spondylitis blood, a TCR beta motif of seven to nine highly homologous variants appeared characteristic. Disease-linked clones displayed a CD8+ phenotype and appeared relatively rarely in peripheral blood.

The V and J ends lost 3 bases and 7 bases, in that order; junction bases with no gene match: 4. The CDR3 sequence is 14 residues long. Per the germline V gene, CDR1 is LGHDT and CDR2 is YNNKEL (reference sequence). This clonotype was obtained from a male donor with ankylosing spondylitis or in good health (not recorded which). Sequenced: blood, either unsorted or a sorted T cell fraction (not recorded which). The chain recombines TRBV3-1 with TRBJ1-4, with 8 bases identical to TRBD1. CDR3 nucleotides: TGTGCCAGCAGCCACCTGACAGGGGCTGAAAAACTGTTTTTT. Its translation: CASSHLTGAEKLFF.